This T cell receptor beta chain was observed in a study of T cell responses to AZD1222 COVID-19 vaccine. To note about this clone: Its antigen is unidentified.

Sequenced by immunoSEQ multiplex PCR; TCRdb stores in-frame clones only, minus some. This table holds about 130,000 clones, over 90% found once. Findings and limits, study-wide: Once two AZD1222 doses were given, Spike-specific TCR breadth and depth went up. Unmutated variant regions are reportedly the target of nearly half of TCRs that are spike-specific. Donors in the cohort were predominantly white British and more often female, and clonal diversity was possibly underestimated.

This CDR3 has 13 residues. Trimming pared 4 bases from V and 10 bases from J, leaving 14 bases between. The sample consisted of peripheral blood, taken on day 0 of AZD1222 vaccination. The V call is TRBV12-3 or TRBV12-4, the J call TRBJ2-1; D ambiguous. This TCR derives from an adult in good health. The CDR3 DNA reads as TGTGCCAGCAGTTGGACCGGCTTCAGCGAGCAGTTCTTC. Translated: CASSWTGFSEQFF.